Below, 31 T cell receptor beta chains from the same sample are listed, as sequenced in a study of identical twins. TCRdb passed the 5' RACE reads through MiXCR, listing each CDR3 protein once. The data show 540,000 or so distinct CDR3 sequences, more than 20% seen once. These data were likewise used in another study, on yellow fever vaccine responses in identical twins.

Sequenced material: CD4+ T cells sorted from blood. The receptors here all came from a woman aged 18-30 years in good health.

This clonotype was seen only a few times. This rearrangement joins TRBV7-8 to TRBJ2-3; 13 nucleotides align to TRBD2. Germline V CDR1 and CDR2: SGHVS, FQNEAQ. This CDR3 spans 15 amino acids. With 2 bases clipped from V and 8 bases from J, the junction kept 4 bases outside the gene matches. The CDR3 region has the DNA TGTGCCAGCAGCTTACCACTAGCGGGGGGGATTACGCAGTATTTT. Translation gives CASSLPLAGGITQYF.

The gene calls are TRBV28 and TRBJ2-3, with D possibly matching TRBD2 (7 bases). The CDR3 is made up of 17 amino acids. Germline V gene data show CDR1 as MDHEN and CDR2 as SYDVKM. Trimming removed 8 bases from V and 4 bases from J, with 25 bases in between. In DNA, the CDR3 is TGTGCCAGCGGCTCCGCGAGTCAGGGGAGGGGGTCAGATACGCAGTATTTT. This translates into CASGSASQGRGSDTQYF.

The rearrangement uses TRBV12-3 or TRBV12-4 and TRBJ2-7, with unresolved D. This CDR3 comprises 15 residues. Trimming took 3 bases from V and 0 from J, leaving 12 bases between them. The CDR3 nucleotides read TGTGCCAGCAGTTTCTCGTCGAGGAGCTCCTACGAGCAGTACTTC. Its protein product is CASSFSSRSSYEQYF.

The chain has TRBV7-2 and TRBJ2-2, with D maybe TRBD1 (6 bases). The germline CDR1 and CDR2 sequences are SGHTA and FQGNSA. CDR3 length equals 17 residues. Trimming shortened V by 2 bases and J by 0 bases, and 13 bases separated the two germline ends. The CDR3 nucleotides read TGTGCCAGCAGCTTAACCCCGGACAGCCCGAACACCGGGGAGCTGTTTTTT. Its protein product is CASSLTPDSPNTGELFF. Supplemented by reference TRBV7-2 and TRBJ2-2, the full variable domain reads GAGVSQSPSNKVTEKGKDVELRCDPISGHTALYWYRQSLGQGLEFLIYFQGNSAPDKSGLPSDRFSAERTGGSVSTLTIQRTQQEDSAVYLCASSLTPDSPNTGELFFGEGSRLTVL.

This clonotype has a handful of counts. The chain carries TRBV11-2 and TRBJ2-1; D is possibly TRBD1 (6 bases). The CDR3 sequence is 15 residues long. Deletions cut 5 bases from V and 5 bases from J, with 16 bases between. CDR1 and CDR2 from the germline V gene are SGHAT and FQNNGV. The CDR3 protein is CASSLGTQGNNEQFF. The CDR3 DNA reads as TGTGCCAGCAGCCTGGGGACCCAGGGGAACAATGAGCAGTTCTTC. The full variable domain, its missing parts supplied by reference TRBV11-2 and TRBJ2-1, is EAGVAQSPRYKIIEKRQSVAFWCNPISGHATLYWYQQILGQGPKLLIQFQNNGVVDDSQLPKDRFSAERLKGVDSTLKIQPAKLEDSAVYLCASSLGTQGNNEQFFGPGTRLTVL.

This clonotype was seen a few times. This rearrangement joins TRBV5-1 to TRBJ2-5, with D maybe TRBD2 (6 bases). V lost 0 bases to trimming and J lost 2 bases, with 14 bases between them. CDR1 and CDR2 (germline): SGHRS, YFSETQ. The CDR3 covers 16 residues. CDR3 bases: TGCGCCAGCAGCTTGGTGGGAGGCCCCTCACAAGAGACCCAGTACTTC. Translated, it gives CASSLVGGPSQETQYF. Combining the CDR3 with reference TRBV5-1 and TRBJ2-5 gives the whole variable domain KAGVTQTPRYLIKTRGQQVTLSCSPISGHRSVSWYQQTPGQGLQFLFEYFSETQRNKGNFPGRFSGRQFSNSRSEMNVSTLELGDSALYLCASSLVGGPSQETQYFGPGTRLLVL.

This CDR3 reads CASSRGSNYGYTF. DNA for the CDR3: TGTGCCAGCAGTCGTGGATCTAACTATGGCTACACCTTC. The chain carries TRBV12-3 or TRBV12-4 and TRBJ1-2; D not resolved. The CDR3 runs to 13 residues. The ends were cut back, 5 bases at V and 0 bases at J, with 7 bases in the middle.

This clonotype has a handful of counts. The genes are TRBV12-3 or TRBV12-4 and TRBJ1-1; D may be TRBD1 (5 bases). The CDR3 loop spans 15 amino acids. Trimming shortened V by 5 bases and J by 1 base, and 14 bases separated the two germline ends. The CDR3: CASSPGLLGNTEAFF. The CDR3 DNA sequence: TGTGCCAGCAGTCCGGGGCTACTAGGGAACACTGAAGCTTTCTTT.

The chain carries TRBV10-3 and TRBJ2-3; 9 nucleotides agree with TRBD2. Germline lookup yields CDR1 ENHRY and CDR2 SYGVKD. The CDR3 is 15 residues long. V shed 7 bases and J 0 bases; nucleotides not matched to a gene: 5. CDR3 nucleotides: TGTGCCATCAATATTCTAGCGGGGAGCACAGATACGCAGTATTTT. It yields the protein CAINILAGSTDTQYF.

This clonotype was counted only a few times. The CDR3 loop is CASSPLTANTGELFF. DNA of the CDR3: TGTGCCAGCTCACCACTCACAGCGAACACCGGGGAGCTGTTTTTT. The chain has TRBV18 and TRBJ2-2; unclear D gene. Germline loops: CDR1 KGHSH, CDR2 LQKENI. V lost 1 base, J lost 0 bases, and 6 bases lay in between. The CDR3 is 15 amino acids.

CDR3 coding DNA: TGTGCCACCAGCAGAGATTTTTCTAGCAATCAGCCCCAGCATTTT. Encoded protein: CATSRDFSSNQPQHF. The genes are TRBV15 and TRBJ1-5; no clear D gene. Germline V gene data show CDR1 as LNHNV and CDR2 as YYDKDF (reference sequence). The CDR3 is made up of 15 amino acids. The V gene lost 0 bases and the J gene lost 0 bases, with 6 bases spanning the gap.

This clonotype has only a few counts. This chain connects TRBV5-1 to TRBJ1-2; D perhaps matches TRBD1 (6 bases). This CDR3 is built from 12 residues. The germline V and J ends were trimmed by 4 bases and 6 bases, with 10 bases remaining between them. Germline V lookup: CDR1 SGHRS, CDR2 YFSETQ. In DNA, the CDR3 is TGCGCCAGCAGCGCCGGACAGCATGGCTACACCTTC. Translation: CASSAGQHGYTF.

The chain employs TRBV12-3 or TRBV12-4 and TRBJ2-7; possibly TRBD1 or TRBD2 for D (5 bases each). Trimming took 5 bases from V and 7 from J, leaving 12 bases between them. This CDR3 contains 12 residues. The CDR3 protein is CASSRDVGEQYV. The CDR3 DNA reads as TGTGCCAGCAGTAGGGACGTGGGAGAGCAGTACGTC.

V and J are TRBV4-2 and TRBJ2-1, with 9 bases fitting TRBD2. Germline V gene data show CDR1 as LGHNA and CDR2 as YNFKEQ. V shed 1 base, J shed 1 base, and the junction held 17 bases outside the gene matches. This CDR3 region has 21 residues. The CDR3 region is CASSQVFSGSHLSSSYNEQFF. The DNA of the CDR3 is TGTGCCAGCAGCCAAGTATTTAGCGGGAGTCATCTTTCGAGTTCCTACAATGAGCAGTTCTTC.

The rearrangement joins TRBV7-8 to TRBJ2-5; D is uncertain. Germline loops: CDR1 SGHVS, CDR2 FQNEAQ. The V end was cut by 5 bases, the J end by 3 bases, with 13 bases between. CDR3 length equals 14 residues. CDR3: CASSPSYGEETQYF. The CDR3 DNA follows: TGTGCCAGCAGCCCCAGTTATGGGGAAGAGACCCAGTACTTC.

The genes are TRBV9 and TRBJ2-3; maybe TRBD1 (6 bases). The length of the CDR3 is 14 residues. Germline CDR1 and CDR2: SGDLS and YYNGEE. V lost 2 bases and J lost 2, with 9 bases in between. CDR3 nucleotides: TGTGCCAGCAGCGTCGGGGACAACACAGATACGCAGTATTTT. Protein product: CASSVGDNTDTQYF.

The chain employs TRBV7-9 and TRBJ2-3, with 7 bases lining up with TRBD1. Trimming cost V 1 base and J 9 bases; bases outside gene matches: 7. Per the germline V gene, CDR1 is SEHNR and CDR2 is FQNEAQ (reference sequence). The CDR3 sequence is 14 residues long. The chain's CDR3 is CASSLVQGDSTQYF. CDR3 nucleotide sequence: TGTGCCAGCAGCTTAGTCCAGGGGGATAGCACGCAGTATTTT.

The chain uses TRBV6-2 or TRBV6-3 and TRBJ2-1, with D perhaps matching TRBD1 (5 bases). CDR1 and CDR2 (germline): MNHEY, SVGEGT. V was clipped by 8 bases and J by 4 bases, with 12 bases between them. There are 13 residues in the CDR3. As DNA, the CDR3 is TGTGCCAGCGTACGCCAGGGTTACAATGAGCAGTTCTTC. Protein product: CASVRQGYNEQFF.

V gene TRBV20-1 combines with J gene TRBJ1-1; D is possibly TRBD1 (5 bases). The CDR3 spans 12 residues. The germline CDR1 and CDR2 sequences are DFQATT and SNEGSKA (reference sequence). Trimming pared 6 bases from V and 6 bases from J, leaving 14 bases between. Here the CDR3 DNA reads TGCAGTGCCCGAGAATGGGACGCTGAAGCTTTCTTT. Its protein product is CSAREWDAEAFF.

This clonotype was seen a few times. V usage is TRBV4-1 and J usage is TRBJ2-1; D may be TRBD1 or TRBD2 (7 bases each). From germline, CDR1 is MGHRA and CDR2 YSYEKL. This CDR3 spans 16 amino acids. Trimming removed 3 bases from V and 0 bases from J, with 12 bases in between. CDR3 in DNA: TGCGCCAGCAGCCAGCAGGGGGGGGTCTCCTACAATGAGCAGTTCTTC. Its translation is CASSQQGGVSYNEQFF.

The table lists this clonotype with a few counts. The chain couples TRBV6-5 to TRBJ2-1, with 8 bases lining up with TRBD2. Germline CDR1 and CDR2: MNHEY and SVGAGI. Trimming at V came to 4 bases and at J to 5 bases, leaving 10 bases not matched to a gene. The CDR3 totals 16 residues. The CDR3, as DNA: TGTGCCAGCAGTTCCTATACGGGGGGGCCTAACAATGAGCAGTTCTTC. It codes for CASSSYTGGPNNEQFF.

V and J are TRBV20-1 and TRBJ2-2, with D possibly being TRBD1 or TRBD2 (5 bases each). The V gene's germline CDR1 is DFQATT and CDR2 SNEGSKA (reference sequence). The CDR3 is made up of 15 amino acids. V dropped 0 bases and J dropped 4 bases, with 12 bases sitting between them. Here the CDR3 DNA reads TGCAGTGCTAGAGATCGGGGACGGCTCACCGGGGAGCTGTTTTTT. This sequence encodes CSARDRGRLTGELFF.

CDR3 amino acids: CASSGGTSGVYEQYF. The CDR3 DNA reads TGTGCCAGCAGTGGGGGGACTAGCGGAGTTTACGAGCAGTACTTC. The gene calls are TRBV2 and TRBJ2-7; 11 bases line up with TRBD2. CDR1 is SNHLY, CDR2 FYNNEI, per germline. This CDR3 is built from 15 residues. Losses at the gene ends were 4 bases for V and 4 bases for J; bases not matched to a gene: 6.

This clonotype turned up a few times. This chain's CDR3 is CASSLEPGNTEAFF. The CDR3 nucleotides read TGCGCCAGCAGCTTGGAGCCGGGGAACACTGAAGCTTTCTTT. The chain links TRBV5-1 to TRBJ1-1; the D is unclear. Germline V gene data show CDR1 as SGHRS and CDR2 as YFSETQ. CDR3 length: 14 amino acids. The V gene lost 0 bases and the J gene lost 1 base, with 7 bases spanning the gap.

The gene calls are TRBV27 and TRBJ1-1; TRBD1 might be the D (6 bases). The CDR3 runs to 12 residues. Trimming stripped 10 bases from V and 2 bases from J, with 11 bases between. Germline CDR1 is MNHEY and CDR2 is SMNVEV (reference sequence). CDR3 DNA: TGTGCCACCTGGACAGTTAACACTGAAGCTTTCTTT. It encodes CATWTVNTEAFF.

CDR3 in amino acids: CATSEQGGVEYNEQFF. For the CDR3, the DNA is TGTGCCACCAGTGAACAAGGGGGCGTCGAATACAATGAGCAGTTCTTC. The rearrangement links TRBV24-1 to TRBJ2-1; 7 nucleotides agree with TRBD1. CDR1 and CDR2 from the germline V gene are KGHDR and SFDVKD. Losses at the gene ends were 4 bases for V and 4 bases for J; bases not matched to a gene: 9. There are 16 residues in the CDR3.

V gene TRBV28 combines with J gene TRBJ2-1; 8 nucleotides line up with TRBD1. The CDR3 is 15 residues long. CDR1 MDHEN and CDR2 SYDVKM come from the germline V gene. Trimming at V came to 7 bases and at J to 3 bases, leaving 8 bases not matched to a gene. The CDR3 region is CASIPDRAGYNEQFF. The CDR3 DNA follows: TGTGCCAGCATCCCGGACAGGGCAGGCTACAATGAGCAGTTCTTC.

The chain combines TRBV29-1 with TRBJ2-3; 11 bases map to TRBD2. Trimming removed 5 bases from V and 4 bases from J; junction bases left unmatched: 8. CDR3 size: 15 residues. Germline CDR1 is SQVTM and CDR2 is ANQGSEA. This chain's CDR3 is CSVLTSGMMADTQYF. The DNA for the CDR3 is TGCAGCGTTTTGACTAGCGGGATGATGGCAGATACGCAGTATTTT.

CDR3 sequence: CAIKPRDTHYNEQFF. CDR3 bases: TGTGCCATCAAGCCCCGGGACACCCACTACAATGAGCAGTTCTTC. V usage is TRBV10-3 and J usage is TRBJ2-1, with D possibly being TRBD1 (6 bases). Looked up from germline, CDR1 is ENHRY and CDR2 is SYGVKD. The CDR3 length is 15 residues. The V end was cut by 7 bases, the J end by 3 bases, with 16 bases between.

This clonotype was counted a few times. This sequence joins TRBV9 and TRBJ2-3, with no clear D. V lost 3 bases, J lost 1 base, and 3 bases lay in between. The germline gives CDR1 SGDLS, CDR2 YYNGEE. This CDR3 is built from 12 residues. The CDR3: CASSGRTDTQYF. DNA for the CDR3: TGTGCCAGCAGCGGGCGCACAGATACGCAGTATTTT. The whole variable domain, filled in from reference TRBV9 and TRBJ2-3, reads DSGVTQTPKHLITATGQRVTLRCSPRSGDLSVYWYQQSLDQGLQFLIQYYNGEERAKGNILERFSAQQFPDLHSELNLSSLELGDSALYFCASSGRTDTQYFGPGTRLTVL.

This clonotype has only a few counts. V is TRBV3-1 and J is TRBJ1-5; D is ambiguous. Trimming cost V 1 base and J 0 bases, with 13 bases left between them. This CDR3 has 17 residues. Germline values: CDR1 LGHDT, CDR2 YNNKEL (reference sequence). The CDR3 spells CASSQGSDLYSNQPQHF. The CDR3 DNA is TGTGCCAGCAGCCAAGGATCGGACCTTTATAGCAATCAGCCCCAGCATTTT.